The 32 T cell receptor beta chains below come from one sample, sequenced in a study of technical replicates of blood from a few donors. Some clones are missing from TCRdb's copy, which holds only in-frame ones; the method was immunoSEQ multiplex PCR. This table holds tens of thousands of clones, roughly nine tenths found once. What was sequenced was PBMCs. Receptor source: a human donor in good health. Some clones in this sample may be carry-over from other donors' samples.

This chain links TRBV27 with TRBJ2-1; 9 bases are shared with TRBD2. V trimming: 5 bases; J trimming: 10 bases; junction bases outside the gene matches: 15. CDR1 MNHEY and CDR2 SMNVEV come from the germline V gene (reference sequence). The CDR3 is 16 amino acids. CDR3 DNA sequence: TGTGCCAGCAGTGGCGAAGGAGCGGGAGGTCCGCGGGAGCAGTTCTTC. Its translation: CASSGEGAGGPREQFF.

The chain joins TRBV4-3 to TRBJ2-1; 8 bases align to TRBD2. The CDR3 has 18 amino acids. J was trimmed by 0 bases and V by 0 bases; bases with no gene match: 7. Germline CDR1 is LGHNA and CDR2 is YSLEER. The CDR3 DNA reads TGCGCCAGCAGCCAAGATGGAGGCGGGACTAGCTCCTACAATGAGCAGTTCTTC. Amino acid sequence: CASSQDGGGTSSYNEQFF.

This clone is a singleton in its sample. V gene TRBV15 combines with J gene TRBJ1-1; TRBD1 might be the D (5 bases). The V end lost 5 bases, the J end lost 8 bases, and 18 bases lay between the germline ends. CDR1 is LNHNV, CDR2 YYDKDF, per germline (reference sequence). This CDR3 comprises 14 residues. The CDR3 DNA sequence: TGTGCCACCAGCCCTCATTTGGACATGAGCGAAGCTTTCTTT. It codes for CATSPHLDMSEAFF.

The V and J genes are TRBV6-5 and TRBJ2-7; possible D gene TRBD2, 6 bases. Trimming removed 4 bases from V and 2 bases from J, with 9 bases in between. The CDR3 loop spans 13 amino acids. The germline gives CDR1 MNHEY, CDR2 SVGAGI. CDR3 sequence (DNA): TGTGCCAGCAGTTTGGGGACTCCCTACGAGCAGTACTTC. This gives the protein CASSLGTPYEQYF.

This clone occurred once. The CDR3: CASGDRAYEQYF. The CDR3 DNA sequence: TGTGCCAGCGGTGACAGGGCCTACGAGCAGTACTTC. J is TRBJ2-7 and V is TRBV7-8, with 7 bases fitting TRBD1. V was clipped by 8 bases and J by 2 bases; unmatched bases: 3. This CDR3 contains 12 residues. Germline V gives CDR1 SGHVS, CDR2 FQNEAQ.

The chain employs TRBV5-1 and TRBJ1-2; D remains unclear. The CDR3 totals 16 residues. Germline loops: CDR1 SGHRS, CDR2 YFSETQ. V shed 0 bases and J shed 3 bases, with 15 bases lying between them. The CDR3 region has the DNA TGCGCCAGCAGCTTGGTCGGACTGATCCTCGACTATGGCTACACCTTC. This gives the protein CASSLVGLILDYGYTF.

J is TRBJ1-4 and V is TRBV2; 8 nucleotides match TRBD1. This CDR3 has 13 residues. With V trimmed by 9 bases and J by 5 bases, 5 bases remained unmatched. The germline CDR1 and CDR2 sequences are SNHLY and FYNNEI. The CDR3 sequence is CARKGQANEKLFF. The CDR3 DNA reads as TGTGCCAGGAAGGGACAGGCAAATGAAAAACTGTTTTTT.

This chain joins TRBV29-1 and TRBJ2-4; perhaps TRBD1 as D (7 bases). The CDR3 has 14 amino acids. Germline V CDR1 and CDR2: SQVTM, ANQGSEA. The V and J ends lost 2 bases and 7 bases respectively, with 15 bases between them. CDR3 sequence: CSVEYGGGKNIQYF. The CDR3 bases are TGCAGCGTTGAATACGGAGGGGGCAAGAACATTCAGTACTTC.

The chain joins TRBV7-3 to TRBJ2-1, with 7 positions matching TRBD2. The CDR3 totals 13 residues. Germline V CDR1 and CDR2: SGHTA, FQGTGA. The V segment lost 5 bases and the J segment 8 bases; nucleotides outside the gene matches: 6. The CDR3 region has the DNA TGTGCCAGCAGCCTTCTCCGGGGGGATGAGCAGTTCTTC. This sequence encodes CASSLLRGDEQFF.

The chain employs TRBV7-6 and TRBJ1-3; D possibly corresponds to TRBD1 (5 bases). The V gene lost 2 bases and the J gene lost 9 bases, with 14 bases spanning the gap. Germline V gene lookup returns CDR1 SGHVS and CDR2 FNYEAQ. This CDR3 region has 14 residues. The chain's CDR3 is CASSLSGTGVTIYF. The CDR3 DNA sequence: TGTGCCAGCAGCTTAAGCGGGACTGGGGTCACCATATATTTT.

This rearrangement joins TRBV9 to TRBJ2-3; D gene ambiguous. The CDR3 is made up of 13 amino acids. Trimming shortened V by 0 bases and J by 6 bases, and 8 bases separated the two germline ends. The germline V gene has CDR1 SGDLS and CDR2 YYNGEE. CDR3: CASSVASLDTQYF. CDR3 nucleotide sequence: TGTGCCAGCAGCGTAGCCTCTTTGGATACGCAGTATTTT.

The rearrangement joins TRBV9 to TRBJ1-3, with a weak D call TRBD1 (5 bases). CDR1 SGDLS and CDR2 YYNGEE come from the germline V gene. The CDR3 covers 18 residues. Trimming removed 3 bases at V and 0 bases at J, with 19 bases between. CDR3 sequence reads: CASSDPRAGGDSGNTIYF. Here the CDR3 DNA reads TGTGCCAGCAGCGACCCTCGGGCGGGGGGTGACTCTGGAAACACCATATATTTT. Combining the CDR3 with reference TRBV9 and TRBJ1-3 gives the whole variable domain DSGVTQTPKHLITATGQRVTLRCSPRSGDLSVYWYQQSLDQGLQFLIQYYNGEERAKGNILERFSAQQFPDLHSELNLSSLELGDSALYFCASSDPRAGGDSGNTIYFGEGSWLTVV.

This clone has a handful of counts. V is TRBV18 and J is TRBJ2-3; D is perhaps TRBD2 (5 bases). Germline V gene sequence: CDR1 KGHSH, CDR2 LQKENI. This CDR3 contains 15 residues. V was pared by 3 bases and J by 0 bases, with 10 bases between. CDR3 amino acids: CASSPWRTSTDTQYF. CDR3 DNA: TGTGCCAGCTCACCCTGGCGGACTAGCACAGATACGCAGTATTTT.

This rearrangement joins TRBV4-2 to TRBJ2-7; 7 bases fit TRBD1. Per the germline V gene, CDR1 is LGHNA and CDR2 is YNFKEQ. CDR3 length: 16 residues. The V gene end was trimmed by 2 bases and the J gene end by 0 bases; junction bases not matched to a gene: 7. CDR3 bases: TGTGCCAGCAGCCAACCGACAGGGACCAGCTCCTACGAGCAGTACTTC. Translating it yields CASSQPTGTSSYEQYF.

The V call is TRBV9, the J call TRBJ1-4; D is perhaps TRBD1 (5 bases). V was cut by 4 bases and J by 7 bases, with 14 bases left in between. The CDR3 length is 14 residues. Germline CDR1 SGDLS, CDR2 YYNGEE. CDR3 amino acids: CASSRGGEAEKLFF. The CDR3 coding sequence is TGTGCCAGCAGCCGGGGAGGGGAGGCTGAAAAACTGTTTTTT.

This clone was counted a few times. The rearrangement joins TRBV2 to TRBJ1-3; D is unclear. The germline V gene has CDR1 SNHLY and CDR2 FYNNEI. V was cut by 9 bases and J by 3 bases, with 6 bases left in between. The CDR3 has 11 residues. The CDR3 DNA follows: TGTGCCAGTCATTTTGGAAACACCATATATTTT. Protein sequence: CASHFGNTIYF.

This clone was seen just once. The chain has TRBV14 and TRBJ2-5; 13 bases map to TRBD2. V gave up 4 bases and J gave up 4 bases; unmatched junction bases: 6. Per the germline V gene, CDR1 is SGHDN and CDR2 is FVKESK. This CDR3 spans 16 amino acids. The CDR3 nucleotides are TGTGCCAGCAGCCTCAGGACTAGCGGGAGTTCAGAGACCCAGTACTTC. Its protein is CASSLRTSGSSETQYF.

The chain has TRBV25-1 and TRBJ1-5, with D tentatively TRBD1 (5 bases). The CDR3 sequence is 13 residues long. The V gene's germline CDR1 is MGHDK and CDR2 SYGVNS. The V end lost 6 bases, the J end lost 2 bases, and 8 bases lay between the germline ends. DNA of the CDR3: TGTGCCAGCAGGGCACAGGGCAATCAGCCCCAGCATTTT. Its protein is CASRAQGNQPQHF.

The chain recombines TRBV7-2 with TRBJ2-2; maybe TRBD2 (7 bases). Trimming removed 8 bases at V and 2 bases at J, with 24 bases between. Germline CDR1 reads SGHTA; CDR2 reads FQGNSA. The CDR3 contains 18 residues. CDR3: CASPPSVRAGANTGELFF. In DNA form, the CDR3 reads TGTGCCAGCCCTCCTTCGGTCCGGGCGGGGGCAAACACCGGGGAGCTGTTTTTT.

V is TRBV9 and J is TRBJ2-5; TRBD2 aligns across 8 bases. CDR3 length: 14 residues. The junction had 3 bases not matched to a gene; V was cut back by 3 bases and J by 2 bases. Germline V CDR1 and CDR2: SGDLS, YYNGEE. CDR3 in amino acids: CASSGERGQETQYF. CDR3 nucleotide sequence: TGTGCCAGCAGCGGCGAGCGGGGGCAAGAGACCCAGTACTTC. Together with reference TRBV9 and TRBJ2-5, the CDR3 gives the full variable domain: DSGVTQTPKHLITATGQRVTLRCSPRSGDLSVYWYQQSLDQGLQFLIQYYNGEERAKGNILERFSAQQFPDLHSELNLSSLELGDSALYFCASSGERGQETQYFGPGTRLLVL.

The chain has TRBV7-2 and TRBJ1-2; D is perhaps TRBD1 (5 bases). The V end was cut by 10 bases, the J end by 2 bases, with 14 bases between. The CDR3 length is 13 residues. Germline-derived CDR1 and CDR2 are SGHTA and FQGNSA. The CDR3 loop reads CATRTFTNYGYTF. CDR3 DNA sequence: TGTGCCACCAGGACATTTACCAACTATGGCTACACCTTC.

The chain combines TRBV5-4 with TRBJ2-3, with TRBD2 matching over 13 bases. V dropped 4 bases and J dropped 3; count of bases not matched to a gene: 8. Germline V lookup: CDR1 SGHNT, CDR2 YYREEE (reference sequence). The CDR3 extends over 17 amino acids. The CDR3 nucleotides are TGTGCCAGCAGCATTTGGACTAGCGGGGGCGGGACAGATACGCAGTATTTT. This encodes CASSIWTSGGGTDTQYF. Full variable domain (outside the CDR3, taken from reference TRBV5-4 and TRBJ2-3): ETGVTQSPTHLIKTRGQQVTLRCSSQSGHNTVSWYQQALGQGPQFIFQYYREEENGRGNFPPRFSGLQFPNYSSELNVNALELDDSALYLCASSIWTSGGGTDTQYFGPGTRLTVL.

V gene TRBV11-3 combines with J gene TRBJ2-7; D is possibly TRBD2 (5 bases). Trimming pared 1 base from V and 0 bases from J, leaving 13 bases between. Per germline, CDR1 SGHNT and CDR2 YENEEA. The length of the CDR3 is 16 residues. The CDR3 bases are TGTGCCAGCAGCTTAGCGGGGAGAGCAAGCTCCTACGAGCAGTACTTC. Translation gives CASSLAGRASSYEQYF.

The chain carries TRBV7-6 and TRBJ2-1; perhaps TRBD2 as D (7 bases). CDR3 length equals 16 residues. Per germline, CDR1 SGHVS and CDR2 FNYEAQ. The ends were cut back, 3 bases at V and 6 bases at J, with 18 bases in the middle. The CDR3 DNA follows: TGTGCCAGCAGCTTCTCGGGGGGCCTAACCCTCAATGAGCAGTTCTTC. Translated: CASSFSGGLTLNEQFF.

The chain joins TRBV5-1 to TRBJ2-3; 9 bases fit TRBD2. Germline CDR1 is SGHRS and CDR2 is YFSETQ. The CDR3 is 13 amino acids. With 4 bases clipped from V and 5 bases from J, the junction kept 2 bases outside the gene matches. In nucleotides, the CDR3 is TGCGCCAGCAGCAGGACTAGCGTAGATACGCAGTATTTT. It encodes CASSRTSVDTQYF.

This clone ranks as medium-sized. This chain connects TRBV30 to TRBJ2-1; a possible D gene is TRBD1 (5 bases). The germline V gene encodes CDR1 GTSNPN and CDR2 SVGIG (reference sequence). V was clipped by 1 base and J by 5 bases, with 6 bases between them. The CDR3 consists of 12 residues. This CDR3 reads CAWSGQHNEQFF. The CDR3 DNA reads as TGTGCCTGGAGTGGACAGCACAATGAGCAGTTCTTC.

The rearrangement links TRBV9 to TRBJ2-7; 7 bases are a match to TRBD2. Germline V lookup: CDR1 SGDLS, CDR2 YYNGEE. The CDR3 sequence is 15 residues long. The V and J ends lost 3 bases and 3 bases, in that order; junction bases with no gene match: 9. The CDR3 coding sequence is TGTGCCAGCAGCGCGTGGCTGGGAGGGGACTACGAGCAGTACTTC. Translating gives CASSAWLGGDYEQYF.

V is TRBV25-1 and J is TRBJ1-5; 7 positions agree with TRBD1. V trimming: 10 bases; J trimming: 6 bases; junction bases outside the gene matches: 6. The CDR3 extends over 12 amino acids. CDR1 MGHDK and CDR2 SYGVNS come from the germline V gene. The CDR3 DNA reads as TGTGCCACCAGACAGGGAACTCAGCCCCAGCATTTT. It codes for CATRQGTQPQHF.

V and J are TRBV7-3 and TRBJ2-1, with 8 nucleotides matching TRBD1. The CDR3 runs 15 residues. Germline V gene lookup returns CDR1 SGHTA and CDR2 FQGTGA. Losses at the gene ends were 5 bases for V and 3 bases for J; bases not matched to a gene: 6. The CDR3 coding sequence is TGTGCCAGCAGCCCACGGACAGGGAACTACAATGAGCAGTTCTTC. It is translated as CASSPRTGNYNEQFF.

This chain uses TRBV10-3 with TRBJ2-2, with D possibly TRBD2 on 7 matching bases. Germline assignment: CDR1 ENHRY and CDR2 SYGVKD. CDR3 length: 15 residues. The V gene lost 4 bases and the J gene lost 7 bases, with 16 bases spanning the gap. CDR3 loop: CAISGVGGADGELFF. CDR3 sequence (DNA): TGTGCCATCAGTGGTGTTGGGGGGGCTGACGGGGAGCTGTTTTTT.

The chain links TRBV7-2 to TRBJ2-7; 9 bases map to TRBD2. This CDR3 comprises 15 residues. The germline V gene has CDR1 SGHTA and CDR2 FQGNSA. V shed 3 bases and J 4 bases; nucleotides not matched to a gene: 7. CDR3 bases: TGTGCCAGCAGCTTGTTTAGCGGGAGTGGGTACGAGCAGTACTTC. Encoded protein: CASSLFSGSGYEQYF.

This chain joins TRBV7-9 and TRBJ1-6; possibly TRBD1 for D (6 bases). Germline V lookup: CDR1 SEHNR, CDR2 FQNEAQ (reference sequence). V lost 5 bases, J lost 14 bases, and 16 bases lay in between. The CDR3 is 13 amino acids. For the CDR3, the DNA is TGTGCCAGCAGCAAAAACGAACAGGGCTCCCTCCACTTT. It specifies CASSKNEQGSLHF.